This T cell receptor (beta chain) originates from a study of blood T cell repertoires in COVID-19. The germline V gene has CDR1 LGHNA and CDR2 YNFKEQ. Trimming cost V 1 base and J 0 bases, with 7 bases left between them. The CDR3 is made up of 14 amino acids. The Seattle patients, enrolled during active infection, were followed longitudinally. Original methodology: Amplification from reference gene primers served as the basis for estimated nucleated cell counts. The protocol was immunoSEQ multiplex PCR, while the TCRdb copy is restricted to in-frame clones and leaves out a portion. V and J calls and clone size are copied from that table; D and trimming were computed from the DNA. The data contain approximately 170,000 clones, approximately 91% of them singletons.

The sequence came from a man between 18 and 29 years old with COVID-19, enrolled during active disease. V gene TRBV4-2 combines with J gene TRBJ2-7, with unresolved D. The sample comprised peripheral blood. CDR3 nucleotides: TGTGCCAGCAGCCAAGTAGCAGACTCCTACGAGCAGTACTTC. Protein product: CASSQVADSYEQYF.